This is a list of T cell receptor beta chains from one sample in a study of control samples from healthy donors and cancer patients. Sequencing used immunoSEQ multiplex PCR; TCRdb keeps in-frame clones, though not all of them. The sample table sets out around 190,000 clones. Sequenced input: blood. The receptors originated from a woman in her 30s in good health. CDR3s include the opening cysteine and the closing phenylalanine or tryptophan. The D gene is left open where the match is weak.

J gene: TRBJ2-5
V gene: TRBV29-1
D gene: TRBD1
CDR3 protein: CSGTGTGLQETQYF
CDR3 DNA: TGCAGCGGTACCGGGACAGGCCTCCAAGAGACCCAGTACTTC

J gene: TRBJ2-1
V gene: TRBV9
D gene: TRBD2
CDR3 protein: CASSVSGGSSYNEQFF
CDR3 DNA: TGTGCCAGCAGCGTATCCGGGGGGAGCTCCTACAATGAGCAGTTCTTC

J gene: TRBJ2-7
V gene: TRBV6-5
D gene: .
CDR3 protein: CASSPRQGRYEQYF
CDR3 DNA: TGTGCCAGCAGTCCCCGGCAGGGAAGATACGAGCAGTACTTC

J gene: TRBJ2-5
V gene: TRBV7-9
D gene: TRBD2
CDR3 protein: CASSLSGTSGGFRETQYF
CDR3 DNA: TGTGCCAGCAGCTTATCCGGGACTAGCGGGGGGTTTCGGGAGACCCAGTACTTC

J gene: TRBJ1-5
V gene: TRBV28
D gene: .
CDR3 protein: CASSLDFPGNQPQHF
CDR3 DNA: TGTGCCAGCAGTCTCGATTTTCCAGGGAATCAGCCCCAGCATTTT

J gene: TRBJ1-5
V gene: TRBV6-1
D gene: .
CDR3 protein: CASSALTPRGYSNQPQHF
CDR3 DNA: TGTGCCAGCAGTGCCCTTACCCCCCGGGGGTATAGCAATCAGCCCCAGCATTTT

J gene: TRBJ1-6
V gene: TRBV11-2
D gene: TRBD1
CDR3 protein: CASSLQGTETSPLHF
CDR3 DNA: TGTGCCAGCAGCTTGCAGGGGACAGAGACATCACCCCTCCACTTT

J gene: TRBJ1-1
V gene: TRBV11-2
D gene: .
CDR3 protein: CASSFERASRVEAFF
CDR3 DNA: TGTGCCAGCAGCTTCGAGCGCGCCTCGAGGGTTGAAGCTTTCTTT

J gene: TRBJ1-1
V gene: TRBV28
D gene: .
CDR3 protein: CASSSLQGGCFF
CDR3 DNA: TGTGCCAGCAGTTCCCTACAGGGTGGTTGCTTCTTT

J gene: TRBJ2-1
V gene: TRBV9
D gene: .
CDR3 protein: CASSVAVGNEQFF
CDR3 DNA: TGTGCCAGCAGCGTAGCTGTAGGCAATGAGCAGTTCTTC

J gene: TRBJ2-1
V gene: TRBV3-1/TRBV3-2
D gene: TRBD1
CDR3 protein: CASSPMSGQPLNEQFF
CDR3 DNA: TGTGCCAGCAGCCCAATGTCGGGACAGCCACTCAATGAGCAGTTCTTC

J gene: TRBJ1-1
V gene: TRBV9
D gene: .
CDR3 protein: CASSVGDVGWGRTEAFF
CDR3 DNA: TGTGCCAGCAGCGTAGGGGATGTTGGGTGGGGGAGGACTGAAGCTTTCTTT

J gene: TRBJ1-6
V gene: TRBV9
D gene: .
CDR3 protein: CASSVASVDSSYNSPLHF
CDR3 DNA: TGTGCCAGCAGCGTAGCTTCTGTGGACAGCTCCTATAATTCACCCCTCCACTTT

J gene: TRBJ2-7
V gene: TRBV29-1
D gene: .
CDR3 protein: CSVDRSPGYEQYF
CDR3 DNA: TGCAGCGTTGATCGCAGTCCAGGCTACGAGCAGTACTTC

J gene: TRBJ1-5
V gene: TRBV2
D gene: TRBD1
CDR3 protein: CASWDRGIGPQHF
CDR3 DNA: TGTGCCAGCTGGGACAGGGGCATCGGGCCCCAGCATTTT

J gene: TRBJ1-1
V gene: TRBV18
D gene: .
CDR3 protein: CASSPEGNTEAFF
CDR3 DNA: TGTGCCAGCTCACCTGAAGGGAACACTGAAGCTTTCTTT

J gene: TRBJ1-4
V gene: TRBV9
D gene: TRBD1
CDR3 protein: CASSVDGGQGNEKLFF
CDR3 DNA: TGTGCCAGCAGCGTAGATGGGGGACAGGGGAATGAAAAACTGTTTTTT

J gene: TRBJ2-2
V gene: TRBV18
D gene: .
CDR3 protein: CASSPRTGNFFTGELFF
CDR3 DNA: TGTGCCAGCTCACCACGGACCGGGAATTTTTTCACCGGGGAGCTGTTTTTT

J gene: TRBJ2-7
V gene: TRBV18
D gene: .
CDR3 protein: CASSPSQRDAYEQYF
CDR3 DNA: TGTGCCAGCTCACCCTCGCAGAGGGATGCCTACGAGCAGTACTTC

J gene: TRBJ1-6
V gene: TRBV10-1
D gene: .
CDR3 protein: CASSELTNSPLHF
CDR3 DNA: TGCGCCAGCAGTGAGTTGACAAATTCACCCCTCCACTTT

J gene: TRBJ2-2
V gene: TRBV7-9
D gene: .
CDR3 protein: CASSFQTGELFF
CDR3 DNA: TGTGCCAGCAGCTTCCAAACCGGGGAGCTGTTTTTT

J gene: TRBJ1-6
V gene: TRBV30
D gene: TRBD1
CDR3 protein: CAWGTGVSSPLHF
CDR3 DNA: TGTGCCTGGGGGACAGGTGTGTCCTCACCCCTCCACTTT

J gene: TRBJ1-1
V gene: TRBV27
D gene: .
CDR3 protein: CASRPPGNTEAFF
CDR3 DNA: TGTGCCAGCAGGCCCCCTGGGAACACTGAAGCTTTCTTT

J gene: TRBJ2-7
V gene: TRBV7-2
D gene: .
CDR3 protein: CASSLAGTTYEQYF
CDR3 DNA: TGTGCCAGCAGCTTAGCAGGGACGACCTACGAGCAGTACTTC

J gene: TRBJ1-1
V gene: TRBV28
D gene: .
CDR3 protein: CASTVNVMNTEAFF
CDR3 DNA: TGTGCCAGCACAGTAAATGTTATGAACACTGAAGCTTTCTTT

J gene: TRBJ1-2
V gene: TRBV12-5
D gene: .
CDR3 protein: CASGFGGGNYGYTF
CDR3 DNA: TGTGCTAGTGGTTTCGGGGGAGGGAACTATGGCTACACCTTC

J gene: TRBJ2-2
V gene: TRBV3-1/TRBV3-2
D gene: TRBD2
CDR3 protein: CASSPQGRGGWRTGELFF
CDR3 DNA: TGTGCCAGCAGCCCCCAGGGGCGGGGGGGCTGGAGGACCGGGGAGCTGTTTTTT

J gene: TRBJ1-2
V gene: TRBV2
D gene: .
CDR3 protein: CASSPTGAHGYTF
CDR3 DNA: TGTGCCAGCAGCCCGACGGGGGCTCACGGCTACACCTTC

J gene: TRBJ2-7
V gene: TRBV5-4
D gene: TRBD1
CDR3 protein: CASSLQGARNEQYF
CDR3 DNA: TGTGCCAGCAGCTTACAGGGGGCGCGCAACGAGCAGTACTTC

J gene: TRBJ1-5
V gene: TRBV7-6
D gene: TRBD1
CDR3 protein: CASSLRAGGSSGGQPQHF
CDR3 DNA: TGTGCCAGCAGCTTAAGGGCAGGGGGCAGTAGCGGGGGTCAGCCCCAGCATTTT

J gene: TRBJ2-5
V gene: TRBV5-1
D gene: TRBD2
CDR3 protein: CASSLSTSGGGETQYF
CDR3 DNA: TGCGCCAGCAGCCTATCGACTAGCGGGGGAGGTGAGACCCAGTACTTC

J gene: TRBJ2-6
V gene: TRBV28
D gene: .
CDR3 protein: CASSVNSGANVLTF
CDR3 DNA: TGTGCCAGCAGTGTCAACTCTGGGGCCAACGTCCTGACTTTC

J gene: TRBJ1-6
V gene: TRBV7-8
D gene: .
CDR3 protein: CASSRTYLYNSPLHF
CDR3 DNA: TGTGCCAGCTCCCGAACATACCTCTATAATTCACCCCTCCACTTT

J gene: TRBJ2-7
V gene: TRBV6-5
D gene: TRBD2
CDR3 protein: CASRGLARREQYF
CDR3 DNA: TGTGCCAGCAGGGGACTAGCGAGGCGCGAGCAGTACTTC

J gene: TRBJ1-1
V gene: TRBV24-1
D gene: TRBD1
CDR3 protein: CATSAAGTGRNTEAFF
CDR3 DNA: TGTGCCACCAGTGCCGCCGGGACAGGGAGAAACACTGAAGCTTTCTTT

J gene: TRBJ1-2
V gene: TRBV4-2
D gene: .
CDR3 protein: CASSQDWGVGRGNGYTF
CDR3 DNA: TGTGCCAGCAGCCAAGATTGGGGGGTAGGAAGGGGAAATGGCTACACCTTC

J gene: TRBJ1-6
V gene: TRBV19
D gene: .
CDR3 protein: CASSMGESSYNSPLHF
CDR3 DNA: TGTGCCAGTAGTATGGGGGAGAGCTCCTATAATTCACCCCTCCACTTT

J gene: TRBJ2-5
V gene: TRBV7-2
D gene: .
CDR3 protein: CASSLAGPQETQYF
CDR3 DNA: TGTGCCAGCAGCTTAGCAGGCCCCCAAGAGACCCAGTACTTC

J gene: TRBJ1-1
V gene: TRBV6-4
D gene: TRBD1
CDR3 protein: CASSDSTGGRAEAFF
CDR3 DNA: TGTGCCAGCAGTGACAGCACAGGGGGAAGGGCTGAAGCTTTCTTT